The 3 T cell receptor beta chains below were found in one sample sequenced in a study of cytotoxic CD8 clonotypes in ibrutinib-treated CLL. The table came from immunoSEQ multiplex PCR; TCRdb's copy has only in-frame clones and leaves some out. This table has around 33,000 clones, 69% appearing once. Sequenced here: PBMCs, sampled before ibrutinib treatment. The receptor set was obtained from a human donor with chronic lymphocytic leukemia.

The chain is built from TRBV28 and TRBJ2-7; no clear D gene. Germline V gene data show CDR1 as MDHEN and CDR2 as SYDVKM. CDR3 size: 11 residues. V lost 7 bases to trimming and J lost 3 bases, with 7 bases between them. CDR3 sequence reads: CASMGIYEQYF. Written as DNA, the CDR3 is TGTGCCAGCATGGGGATCTACGAGCAGTACTTC.

V and J are TRBV7-7 and TRBJ2-7, with D perhaps being TRBD1 or TRBD2 (5 bases each). The V and J ends lost 4 bases and 4 bases respectively, with 14 bases between them. Germline lookup yields CDR1 SSHAT and CDR2 FNYEAQ (reference sequence). The length of the CDR3 is 14 residues. The CDR3 bases are TGTGCCAGCAGCTGGGGACCCGATGGGTACGAGCAGTACTTC. As protein: CASSWGPDGYEQYF.

The chain carries TRBV9 and TRBJ2-6; TRBD2 matches 12 bases. V was clipped by 3 bases and J by 0 bases; unmatched bases: 4. The CDR3 covers 18 residues. Germline CDR1 SGDLS, CDR2 YYNGEE. The DNA for the CDR3 is TGTGCCAGCAGCGACCGGACTAGCGGGGACTCTGGGGCCAACGTCCTGACTTTC. It yields the protein CASSDRTSGDSGANVLTF.